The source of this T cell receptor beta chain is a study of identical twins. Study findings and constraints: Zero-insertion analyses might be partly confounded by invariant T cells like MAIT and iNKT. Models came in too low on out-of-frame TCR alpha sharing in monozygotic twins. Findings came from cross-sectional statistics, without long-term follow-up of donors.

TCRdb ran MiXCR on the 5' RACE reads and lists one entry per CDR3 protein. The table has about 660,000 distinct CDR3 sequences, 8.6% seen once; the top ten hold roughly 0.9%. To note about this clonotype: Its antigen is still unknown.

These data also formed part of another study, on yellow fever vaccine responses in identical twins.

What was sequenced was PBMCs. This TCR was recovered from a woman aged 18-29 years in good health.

CDR3 nucleotides: TGCAGCGTTCCCCCGGGACAGCTAAGCTATGGCTACACCTTC. Amino acids: CSVPPGQLSYGYTF. This chain uses TRBV29-1 with TRBJ1-2; TRBD1 matches at 7 bases. The germline V gene encodes CDR1 SQVTM and CDR2 ANQGSEA. Trimming removed 5 bases from V and 4 bases from J; junction bases left unmatched: 10. This CDR3 comprises 14 residues.